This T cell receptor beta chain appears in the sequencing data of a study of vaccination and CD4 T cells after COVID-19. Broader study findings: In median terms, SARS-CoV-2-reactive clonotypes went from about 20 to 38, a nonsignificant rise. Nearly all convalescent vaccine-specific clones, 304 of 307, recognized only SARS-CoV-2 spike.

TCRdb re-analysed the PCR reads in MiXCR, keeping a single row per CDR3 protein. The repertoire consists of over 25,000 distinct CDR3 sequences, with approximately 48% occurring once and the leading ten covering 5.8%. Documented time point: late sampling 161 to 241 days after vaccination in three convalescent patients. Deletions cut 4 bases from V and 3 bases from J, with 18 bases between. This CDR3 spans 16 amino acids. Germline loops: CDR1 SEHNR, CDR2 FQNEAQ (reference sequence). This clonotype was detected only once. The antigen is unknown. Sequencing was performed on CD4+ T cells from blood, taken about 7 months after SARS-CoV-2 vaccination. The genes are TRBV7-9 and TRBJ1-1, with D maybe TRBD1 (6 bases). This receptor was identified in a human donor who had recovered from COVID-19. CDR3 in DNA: TGTGCCAGCAGCTGGGCGACAGGCATCCTCTACACTGAAGCTTTCTTT. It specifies CASSWATGILYTEAFF. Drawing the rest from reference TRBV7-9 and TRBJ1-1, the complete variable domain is DTGVSQNPRHKITKRGQNVTFRCDPISEHNRLYWYRQTLGQGPEFLTYFQNEAQLEKSRLLSDRFSAERPKGSFSTLEIQRTEQGDSAMYLCASSWATGILYTEAFFGQGTRLTVV.